This T cell receptor (beta chain) is from a study of shared clonotypes between healthy human individuals. Study in general: Each donor's CD4 naive and CD4 memory cells filled three plates apiece, CD8 naive two, and CD8 memory one.

As to this clone: Antigen specificity is unknown.

The J segment lost 2 bases and the V segment lost 0 bases, leaving 9 bases of the junction unmatched. Per germline, CDR1 SGHDT and CDR2 YYEEEE. The CDR3 covers 17 residues. In the original processing: Junction-only immunoSEQ sequences carried no quality scores, so filtering differed. The table came from immunoSEQ multiplex PCR; TCRdb's copy has only in-frame clones and leaves some out. For V, J and clone size, that table is used; D and trimming come from the DNA. The table lists 1.4 million or so clones, 98% to 99% of them singletons. Findings and limits, study-wide: Against clonotypes common to all four donors, non-shared ones had lower generation probabilities.

V and J are TRBV5-6 and TRBJ2-7; 9 positions agree with TRBD2. This TCR was recovered from a man under 40 in good health. Sequencing was performed on naive CD4+ T cells sorted from blood. Subset described: CD45RA+ positively selected. Here the CDR3 DNA reads TGTGCCAGCAGCTTGGGCCTAGCGGGGTTATTGACCTACGAGCAGTACTTC. It yields the protein CASSLGLAGLLTYEQYF.